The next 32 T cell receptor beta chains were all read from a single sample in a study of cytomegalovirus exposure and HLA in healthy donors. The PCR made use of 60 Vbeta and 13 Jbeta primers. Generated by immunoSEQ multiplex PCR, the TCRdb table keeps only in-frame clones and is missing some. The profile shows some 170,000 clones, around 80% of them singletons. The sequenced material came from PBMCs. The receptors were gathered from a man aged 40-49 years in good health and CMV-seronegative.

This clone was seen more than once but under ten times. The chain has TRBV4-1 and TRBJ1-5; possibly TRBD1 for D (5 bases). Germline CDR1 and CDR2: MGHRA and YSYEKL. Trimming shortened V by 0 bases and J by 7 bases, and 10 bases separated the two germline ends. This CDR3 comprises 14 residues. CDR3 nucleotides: TGCGCCAGCAGCCAAGAACCAGGGATCCAGCCCCAGCATTTT. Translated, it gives CASSQEPGIQPQHF.

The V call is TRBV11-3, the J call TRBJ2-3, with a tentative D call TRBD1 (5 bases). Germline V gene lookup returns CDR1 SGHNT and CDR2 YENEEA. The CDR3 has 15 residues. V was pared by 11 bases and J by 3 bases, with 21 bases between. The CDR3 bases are TGTGCCTCCTCCCTAGGCGAGACAGAAACAGATACGCAGTATTTT. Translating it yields CASSLGETETDTQYF.

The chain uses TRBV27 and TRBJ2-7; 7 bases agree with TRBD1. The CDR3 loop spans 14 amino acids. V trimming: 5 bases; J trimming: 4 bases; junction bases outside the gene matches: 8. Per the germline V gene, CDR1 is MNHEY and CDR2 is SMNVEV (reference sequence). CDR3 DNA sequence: TGTGCCAGCAGTAAGGGACAGTCGAGTTACGAGCAGTACTTC. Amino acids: CASSKGQSSYEQYF.

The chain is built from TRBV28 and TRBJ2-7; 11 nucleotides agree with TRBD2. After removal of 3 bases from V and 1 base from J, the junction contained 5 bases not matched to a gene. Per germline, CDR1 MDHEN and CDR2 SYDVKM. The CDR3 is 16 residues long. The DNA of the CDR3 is TGTGCCAGCAGTTTCTTGACTAGCGGGATTTCCTACGAGCAGTACTTC. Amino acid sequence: CASSFLTSGISYEQYF.

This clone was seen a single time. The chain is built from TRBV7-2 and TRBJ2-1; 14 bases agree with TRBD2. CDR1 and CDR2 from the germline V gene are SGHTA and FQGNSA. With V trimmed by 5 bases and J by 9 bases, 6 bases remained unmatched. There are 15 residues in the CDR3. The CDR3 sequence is CASSKGLAGAAEQFF. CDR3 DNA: TGTGCCAGCAGCAAGGGACTAGCGGGAGCGGCTGAGCAGTTCTTC. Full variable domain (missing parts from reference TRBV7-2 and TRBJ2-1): GAGVSQSPSNKVTEKGKDVELRCDPISGHTALYWYRQSLGQGLEFLIYFQGNSAPDKSGLPSDRFSAERTGGSVSTLTIQRTQQEDSAVYLCASSKGLAGAAEQFFGPGTRLTVL.

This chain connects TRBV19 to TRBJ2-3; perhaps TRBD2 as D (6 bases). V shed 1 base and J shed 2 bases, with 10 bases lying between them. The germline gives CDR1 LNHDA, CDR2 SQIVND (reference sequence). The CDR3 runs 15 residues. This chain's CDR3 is CASSIGGTFTDTQYF. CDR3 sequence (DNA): TGTGCCAGTAGTATAGGAGGGACTTTCACAGATACGCAGTATTTT.

Written as DNA, the CDR3 is TGTGCCAGCAGTGGACAGGGCCTCTCTGGAAACACCATATATTTT. Encoded protein: CASSGQGLSGNTIYF. This chain links TRBV5-5 with TRBJ1-3; 8 nucleotides align to TRBD1. Germline V CDR1 and CDR2: SGHKS, YYEKEE (reference sequence). The CDR3 is 15 amino acids. After removal of 5 bases from V and 0 bases from J, the junction contained 4 bases not matched to a gene.

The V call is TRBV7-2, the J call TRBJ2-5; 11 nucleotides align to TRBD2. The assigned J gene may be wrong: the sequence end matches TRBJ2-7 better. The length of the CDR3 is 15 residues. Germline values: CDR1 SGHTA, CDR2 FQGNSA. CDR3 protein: CASSLGLAASYEQYF. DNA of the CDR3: TGTGCCAGCAGCCTGGGACTAGCGGCCTCCTACGAGCAGTACTTC.

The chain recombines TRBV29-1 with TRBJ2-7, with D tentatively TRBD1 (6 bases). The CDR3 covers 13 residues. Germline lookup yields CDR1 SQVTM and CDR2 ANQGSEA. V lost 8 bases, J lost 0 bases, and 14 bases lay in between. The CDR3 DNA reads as TGCAGCATTTCCGGGACAAACTCCTACGAGCAGTACTTC. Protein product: CSISGTNSYEQYF.

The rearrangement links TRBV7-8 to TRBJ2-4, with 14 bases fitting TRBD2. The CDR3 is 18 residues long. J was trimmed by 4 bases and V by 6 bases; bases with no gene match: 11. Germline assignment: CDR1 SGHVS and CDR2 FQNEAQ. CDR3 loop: CASSLGLAGAYNKNIQYF. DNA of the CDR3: TGTGCCAGCAGTTTGGGACTAGCGGGAGCCTATAATAAAAACATTCAGTACTTC.

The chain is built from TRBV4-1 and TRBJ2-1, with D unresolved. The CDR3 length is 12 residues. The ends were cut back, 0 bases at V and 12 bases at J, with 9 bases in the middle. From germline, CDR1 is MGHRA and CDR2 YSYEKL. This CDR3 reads CASSQDPVMQFF. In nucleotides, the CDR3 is TGCGCCAGCAGCCAAGATCCAGTCATGCAGTTCTTC.

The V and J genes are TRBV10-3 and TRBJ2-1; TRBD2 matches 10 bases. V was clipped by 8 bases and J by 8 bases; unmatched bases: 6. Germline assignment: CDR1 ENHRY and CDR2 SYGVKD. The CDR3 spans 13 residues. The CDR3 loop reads CAISSGRFDEQFF. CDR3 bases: TGTGCCATCTCTAGCGGGAGATTCGATGAGCAGTTCTTC.

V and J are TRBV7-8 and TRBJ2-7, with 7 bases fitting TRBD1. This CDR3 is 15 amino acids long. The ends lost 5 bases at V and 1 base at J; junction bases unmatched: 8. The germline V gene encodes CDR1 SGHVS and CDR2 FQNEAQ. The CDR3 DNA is TGTGCCAGCAGCACCGACAGGGTGCTATCCTACGAGCAGTACTTC. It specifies CASSTDRVLSYEQYF.

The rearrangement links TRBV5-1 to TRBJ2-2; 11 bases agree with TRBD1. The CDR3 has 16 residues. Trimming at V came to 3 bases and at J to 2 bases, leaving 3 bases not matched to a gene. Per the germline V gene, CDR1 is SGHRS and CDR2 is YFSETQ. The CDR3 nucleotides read TGCGCCAGCAGCTCCTGGACAGGGGGCAACACCGGGGAGCTGTTTTTT. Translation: CASSSWTGGNTGELFF. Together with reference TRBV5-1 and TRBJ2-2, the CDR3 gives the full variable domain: KAGVTQTPRYLIKTRGQQVTLSCSPISGHRSVSWYQQTPGQGLQFLFEYFSETQRNKGNFPGRFSGRQFSNSRSEMNVSTLELGDSALYLCASSSWTGGNTGELFFGEGSRLTVL.

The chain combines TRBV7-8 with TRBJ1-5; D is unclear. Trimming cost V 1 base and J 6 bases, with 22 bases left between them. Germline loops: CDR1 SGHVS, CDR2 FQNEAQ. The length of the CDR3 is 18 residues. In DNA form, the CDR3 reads TGTGCCAGCAGCTTAGAACCCCGTAGTGAGCTCCATACTCAGCCCCAGCATTTT. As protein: CASSLEPRSELHTQPQHF.

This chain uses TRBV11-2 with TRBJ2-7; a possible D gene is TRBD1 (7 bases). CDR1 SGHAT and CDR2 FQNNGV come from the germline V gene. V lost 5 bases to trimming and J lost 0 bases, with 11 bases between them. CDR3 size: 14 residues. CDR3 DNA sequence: TGTGCCAGCAGCAGGGGGGACAGCTCCTACGAGCAGTACTTC. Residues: CASSRGDSSYEQYF.

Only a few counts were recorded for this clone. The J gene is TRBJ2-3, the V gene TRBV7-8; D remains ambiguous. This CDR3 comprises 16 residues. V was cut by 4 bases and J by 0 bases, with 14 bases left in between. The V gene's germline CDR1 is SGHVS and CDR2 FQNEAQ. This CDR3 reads CASSSGGGASTDTQYF. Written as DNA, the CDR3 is TGTGCCAGCAGCTCCGGCGGCGGAGCAAGCACAGATACGCAGTATTTT. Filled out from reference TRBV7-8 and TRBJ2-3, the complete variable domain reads GAGVSQSPRYKVAKRGQDVALRCDPISGHVSLFWYQQALGQGPEFLTYFQNEAQLDKSGLPSDRFFAERPEGSVSTLKIQRTQQEDSAVYLCASSSGGGASTDTQYFGPGTRLTVL.

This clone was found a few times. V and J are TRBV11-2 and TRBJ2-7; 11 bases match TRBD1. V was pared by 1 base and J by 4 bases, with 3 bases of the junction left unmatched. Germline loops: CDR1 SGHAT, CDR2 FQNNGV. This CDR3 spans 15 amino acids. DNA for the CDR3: TGTGCCAGCAGCTTAGCCCGGGACAGGGGGTACGAGCAGTACTTC. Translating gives CASSLARDRGYEQYF.

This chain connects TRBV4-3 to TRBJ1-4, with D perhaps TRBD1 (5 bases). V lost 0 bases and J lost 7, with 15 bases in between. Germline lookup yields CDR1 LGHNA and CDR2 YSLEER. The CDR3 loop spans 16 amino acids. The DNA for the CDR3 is TGCGCCAGCAGCCAAGATGGGGGGACGGACGGTGAAAAACTGTTTTTT. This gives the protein CASSQDGGTDGEKLFF.

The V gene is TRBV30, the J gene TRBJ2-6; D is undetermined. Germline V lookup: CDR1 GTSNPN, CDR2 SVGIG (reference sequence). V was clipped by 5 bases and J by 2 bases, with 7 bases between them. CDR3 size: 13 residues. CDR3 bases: TGTGCCTGGGACAAGGCTGGGGCCAACGTCCTGACTTTC. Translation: CAWDKAGANVLTF.

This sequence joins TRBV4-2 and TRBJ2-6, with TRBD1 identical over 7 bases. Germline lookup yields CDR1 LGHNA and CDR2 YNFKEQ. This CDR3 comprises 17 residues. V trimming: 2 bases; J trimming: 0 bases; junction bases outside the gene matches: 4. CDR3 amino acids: CASSQTGTVSGANVLTF. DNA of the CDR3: TGTGCCAGCAGCCAAACCGGGACAGTCTCTGGGGCCAACGTCCTGACTTTC.

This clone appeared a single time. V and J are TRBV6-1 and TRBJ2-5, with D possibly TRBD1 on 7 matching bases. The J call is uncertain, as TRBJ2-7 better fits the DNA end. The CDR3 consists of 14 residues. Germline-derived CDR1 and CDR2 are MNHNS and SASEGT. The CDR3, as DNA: TGTGCCAGCAGTGCGGGGGACAGCTCCTACGAGCAGTACTTC. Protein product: CASSAGDSSYEQYF.

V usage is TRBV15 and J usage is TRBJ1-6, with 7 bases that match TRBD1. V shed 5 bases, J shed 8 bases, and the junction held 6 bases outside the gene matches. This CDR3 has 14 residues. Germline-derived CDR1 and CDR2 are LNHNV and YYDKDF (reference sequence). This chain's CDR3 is CATSAGQTDSPLHF. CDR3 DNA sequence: TGTGCCACCAGCGCGGGACAGACGGATTCACCCCTCCACTTT.

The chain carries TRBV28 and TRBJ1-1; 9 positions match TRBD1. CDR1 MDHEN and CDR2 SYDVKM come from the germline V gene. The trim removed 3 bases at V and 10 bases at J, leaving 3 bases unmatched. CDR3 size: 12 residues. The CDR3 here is CASSLVTGGAFF. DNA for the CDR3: TGTGCCAGCAGTTTGGTGACAGGGGGAGCTTTCTTT.

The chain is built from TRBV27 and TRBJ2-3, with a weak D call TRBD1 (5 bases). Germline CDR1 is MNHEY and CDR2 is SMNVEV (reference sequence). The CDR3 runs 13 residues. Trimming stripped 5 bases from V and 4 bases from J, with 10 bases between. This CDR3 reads CASSGHVADTQYF. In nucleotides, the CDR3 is TGTGCCAGCAGTGGACATGTCGCAGATACGCAGTATTTT.

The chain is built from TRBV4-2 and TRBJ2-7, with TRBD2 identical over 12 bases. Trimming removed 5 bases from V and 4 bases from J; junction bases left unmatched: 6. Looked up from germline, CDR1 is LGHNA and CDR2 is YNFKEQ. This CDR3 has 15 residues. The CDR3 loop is CASSMTSGGEYEQYF. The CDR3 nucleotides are TGTGCCAGCAGCATGACTAGCGGGGGAGAATACGAGCAGTACTTC.

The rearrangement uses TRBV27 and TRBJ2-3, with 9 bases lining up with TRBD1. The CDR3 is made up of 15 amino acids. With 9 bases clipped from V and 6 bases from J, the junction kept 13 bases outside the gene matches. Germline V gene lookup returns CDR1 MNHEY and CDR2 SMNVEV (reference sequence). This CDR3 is CASQSPGQGYDTQYF. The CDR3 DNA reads TGTGCCAGTCAGTCGCCGGGACAGGGTTACGATACGCAGTATTTT.

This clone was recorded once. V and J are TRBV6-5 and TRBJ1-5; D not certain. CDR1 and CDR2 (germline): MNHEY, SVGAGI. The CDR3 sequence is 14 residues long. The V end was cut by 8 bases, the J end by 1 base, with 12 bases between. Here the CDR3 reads CASSVDGSNQPQHF. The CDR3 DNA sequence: TGTGCCAGCTCCGTCGACGGGAGCAATCAGCCCCAGCATTTT.

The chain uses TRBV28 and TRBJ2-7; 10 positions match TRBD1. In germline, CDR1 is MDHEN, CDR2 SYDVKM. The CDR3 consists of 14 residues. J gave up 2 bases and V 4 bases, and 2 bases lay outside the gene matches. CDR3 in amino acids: CASSSTGGPYEQYF. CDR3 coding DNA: TGTGCCAGCAGTTCGACAGGGGGCCCCTACGAGCAGTACTTC.

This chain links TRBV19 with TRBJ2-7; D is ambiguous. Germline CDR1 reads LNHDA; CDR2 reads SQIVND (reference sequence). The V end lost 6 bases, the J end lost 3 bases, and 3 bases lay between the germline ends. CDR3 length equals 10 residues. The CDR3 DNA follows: TGTGCCAGTAGCCTCTACGAGCAGTACTTC. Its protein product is CASSLYEQYF.

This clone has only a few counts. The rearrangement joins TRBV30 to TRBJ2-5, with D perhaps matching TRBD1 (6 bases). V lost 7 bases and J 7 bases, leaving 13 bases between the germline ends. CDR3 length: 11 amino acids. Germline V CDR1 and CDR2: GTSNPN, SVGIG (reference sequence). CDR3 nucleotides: TGTGCCTCTGGACAGTGGGGGACCCAGTACTTC. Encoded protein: CASGQWGTQYF.

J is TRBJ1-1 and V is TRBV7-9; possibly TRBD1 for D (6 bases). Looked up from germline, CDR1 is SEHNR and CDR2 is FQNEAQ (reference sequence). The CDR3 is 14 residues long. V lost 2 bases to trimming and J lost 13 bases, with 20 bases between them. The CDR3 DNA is TGTGCCAGCAGCTTATGGACAGACCACGCGAGGGGTTTCTTT. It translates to CASSLWTDHARGFF.